This TCR beta chain was sequenced during a study of T cells after yellow fever vaccination. Study-level information: Any fraction with a low cell number was prepared using SMART-Seq v4 Ultra Low Input.

Germline V gene lookup returns CDR1 MNHEY and CDR2 SVGEGT. The CDR3 is made up of 14 amino acids. This clonotype appeared a few times. Its antigen is unknown. A junction boundary mismatches the germline segment, possibly from a read error. TCR cDNA, made by 5'RACE template switching, carried an added universal primer site and UMIs. TCRdb ran MiXCR on the 5' RACE reads and lists one entry per CDR3 protein. The sample yields some 550,000 distinct CDR3 sequences, roughly 19% seen once. Study conclusions and caveats: Abundant clonotypes from the bulk population could get into FACS-sorted repertoires as contaminants. The CD4 and CD8 compartments had a small share of their clonotypes in common.

The chain recombines TRBV6-2 or TRBV6-3 with TRBJ1-5; D perhaps matches TRBD1 (6 bases). Here the sequenced sample was PBMCs, taken 15 days after the yellow fever booster vaccination. This sequence was found in a young man who received the YFV17D yellow fever vaccine. CDR3 residues: CGSSKGGVNQPQHF. Written as DNA, the CDR3 is TGTGGCAGCAGCAAAGGGGGTGTCAATCAGCCCCAGCATTTT.